Listed below are T cell receptor beta chains from one sample, sequenced in a study of blood T cell repertoires in COVID-19. Assay: immunoSEQ multiplex PCR; the TCRdb copy retains only in-frame clones and omits some. The table includes roughly 150,000 clones, 75% to 90% detected once. Sequenced: peripheral blood. The receptors come from a woman aged 40 to 49 with acute or convalescent COVID-19. The CDR3 runs from the conserved cysteine through the conserved F or W. The D gene is left open where the match is weak. The listing skips clone size in some rows; elsewhere it reads once, few, many or a size class.

>.|TRBV7-9|TRBJ1-1|.
TGTGCCAGCAGCTTAATGTATCCCGTCAAAAACTCTGAAGCTTTCTTT
CASSLMYPVKNSEAFF
>.|TRBV12-3/TRBV12-4|TRBJ2-2|.
TGTGCCAGCAGCTCTGTGGGACTTGAGCTGTTTTTT
CASSSVGLELFF
>TRBD2|TRBV9|TRBJ2-5|.
TGTGCCAGCAGCCCGTCCAGGGCGGGAGGGGAGTTCCAAGAGACCCAGTACTTC
CASSPSRAGGEFQETQYF
>TRBD1|TRBV12-3/TRBV12-4|TRBJ1-1|.
TGTGCCAGCAGTTTGGACAGGATGAGAGCTTTCTTT
CASSLDRMRAFF
>.|TRBV7-6|TRBJ1-2|.
TGTGCCACCGAACCGGGACAACTCGGCTACACCTTC
CATEPGQLGYTF
>.|TRBV27|TRBJ2-7|.
TGTGCCAGCAGTTTATACCCCGACGGGGGACTCTACGAGCAGTACTTC
CASSLYPDGGLYEQYF
>TRBD2|TRBV9|TRBJ2-1|once
TGTGCCAGCAGCGAAGCTAGACTAGCGGAGTACAATGAGCAGTTCTTC
CASSEARLAEYNEQFF
>TRBD1|TRBV24-1|TRBJ1-2|.
TGTGCCACCAGTGTCCTGACAGGGTTT
CATSVLTGF
>TRBD2|TRBV19|TRBJ2-1|.
TGTGCCAGTAGTGGATCAGGACTAGCGCGAAACAATGAGCAGTTCTTC
CASSGSGLARNNEQFF
>TRBD1|TRBV27|TRBJ2-1|once
TGTGCCAGCAGTTCTTTGCATACAGGGGGCATTGGGTCTTCGGGTGAGCAGTTCTTC
CASSSLHTGGIGSSGEQFF
>TRBD2|TRBV9|TRBJ2-7|once
TGTGCCAGCAGCATCGGCGGGGGGGCGTCCTACGAGCAGTACTTC
CASSIGGGASYEQYF
>TRBD2|TRBV11-1|TRBJ2-1|.
TGTGCCAGCAGCTGGGGACTAGCGGGAGTAGGGAATGAGCAGTTCTTC
CASSWGLAGVGNEQFF
>TRBD1|TRBV6-5|TRBJ1-2|.
TGTGCCAGCATAAGCCGACAGGGCTATGGCTACACCTTC
CASISRQGYGYTF
>.|TRBV5-6|TRBJ2-7|.
TGTGCCAGCAGCTTGGGGCCCCTCGACAGCTTATACGAGCAGTACTTC
CASSLGPLDSLYEQYF
>.|TRBV6-5|TRBJ2-3|.
TGTGCCAGCAGTTACTTCCCGGTCCGCACAGATACGCAGTATTTT
CASSYFPVRTDTQYF
>TRBD2|TRBV11-3|TRBJ2-1|once
TGTGCCAGCAGCCCCTGGACTAGCGGGAGTCTTGGTGAGCAGTTCTTC
CASSPWTSGSLGEQFF
>TRBD1|TRBV7-9|TRBJ1-1|.
TGTGCCAGCAGCCAGGACAGGTTTGGGGCTGAAGCTTTCTTT
CASSQDRFGAEAFF
>.|TRBV28|TRBJ2-7|.
TGTGCCAGCAGTTTATATCCCCACAAGTACTTC
CASSLYPHKYF
>.|TRBV9|TRBJ1-6|few
TGTGCCAGCAGCGCCGCTGTGGGTACTCAGGGTTCACCCCTCCACTTT
CASSAAVGTQGSPLHF
>TRBD2|TRBV27|TRBJ2-1|.
TGTGCCAGCAGTTTATCGGAGGTGTGGATTCGGACTAGCGGGAGGAATGAGCAGTTCTTC
CASSLSEVWIRTSGRNEQFF
>.|TRBV29-1|TRBJ2-7|.
TGCAGCGTTGAAGAACCGCCTTTGGCGGGACTGACCTACGAGCAGTACTTC
CSVEEPPLAGLTYEQYF
>TRBD2|TRBV28|TRBJ2-1|.
TGTGCCAGCAGGGCGACTAGCAGAAATGAGCAGTTCTTC
CASRATSRNEQFF
>.|TRBV10-3|TRBJ1-1|.
TGTGCCATCAGTCCGAGTAACACTGAAGCTTTCTTT
CAISPSNTEAFF
>TRBD1|TRBV10-1|TRBJ2-7|many
TGCGCCAGCAGCCAAATCCGGGACAGGGTAGGGGAGCAGTACTTC
CASSQIRDRVGEQYF
>.|TRBV5-8|TRBJ2-2|.
TGTGCCAGCAGCTTGCGTGTGGCAGGGAACACCGGGGAGCTGTTTTTT
CASSLRVAGNTGELFF
>TRBD2|TRBV23-1|TRBJ2-1|.
TGCGCCAGCAGCCATCTCACCGGGACTAGCGCCTACAATGAGCAGTTCTTC
CASSHLTGTSAYNEQFF
>.|TRBV6-1|TRBJ1-5|.
TGTGCCAGCAGTGACGGACACATGGGGTATAGCAATCAGCCCCAGCATTTT
CASSDGHMGYSNQPQHF
>TRBD2|TRBV6-4|TRBJ2-7|.
TGTGCCAGCAGACCGGGACTAGCGGGAGGGCCCTACGAGCAGTACTTC
CASRPGLAGGPYEQYF
>.|TRBV12-3/TRBV12-4|TRBJ1-5|.
TGTGCCAGCACAACAGGGAATCAGCCCCAGCATTTT
CASTTGNQPQHF
>TRBD2|TRBV5-1|TRBJ2-3|once
TGCGCCAGCAAAGGGCTAGCGGGGGGCACAGATACGCAGTATTTT
CASKGLAGGTDTQYF
>.|TRBV3-1/TRBV3-2|TRBJ2-1|.
TGTGCCAGCAGCCAAGAAGAATTAATGCGGGAGCAGTTCTTC
CASSQEELMREQFF
>TRBD2|TRBV19|TRBJ2-3|.
TGTGCCAGTAGTGGAGGGACTAGCGGGGCGGTAAACACAGATACGCAGTATTTT
CASSGGTSGAVNTDTQYF
>.|TRBV5-8|TRBJ2-7|.
TGTGCCAGCAGCTCTAAAACCTACGAGCAGTACTTC
CASSSKTYEQYF
>TRBD1|TRBV28|TRBJ1-3|.
TGTGCCAGCAGTTTATCCGGGACAGGGAACTCTGGAAACACCATATATTTT
CASSLSGTGNSGNTIYF
>TRBD1|TRBV24-1|TRBJ2-7|.
TGTGCCACCAGTGATTTCGGGACAGGGGGCAACGAGCAGTACTTC
CATSDFGTGGNEQYF
>TRBD1|TRBV7-2|TRBJ2-5|.
TGTGCCAGCAGCTTAGATCAGGGGGTTGCGACCCAGTACTTC
CASSLDQGVATQYF
>TRBD2|TRBV29-1|TRBJ2-2|once
TGCAGCGCCCCAACGCGGGGGGTCACAAACACCGGGGAGCTGTTTTTT
CSAPTRGVTNTGELFF